This TCR beta chain was profiled in a study of shared clonotypes between healthy human individuals (dated by TCRdb to about 2020). A note on the overall study: The cohort included three men and a couple of women between 18 and 49 years of age. For each donor, CD4 naive and CD4 memory were each run on three plates, CD8 naive on two plates, and CD8 memory on one plate. The study deeply sequenced blood TCR repertoires of about 5 healthy adults to estimate repertoire size and the extent of clonotype sharing between individuals. Different laboratories and diverse techniques were used to prepare libraries and sequence TCR repertoires, to increase sequencing depth and limit assay-specific biases. Between about 0.8 and 9 billion PBMCs per donor were obtained by leukapheresis. What the authors observed across the whole study: Across several donors, about 5.2% of naive CD4, 3% to 3.5% of naive CD8, about 2.3% of memory CD4, and roughly 0.4% of memory CD8 clonotypes were shared. Sampling was limited to blood, and TCR repertoires in tissue likely differ from TCR repertoires in blood. Compared with non-shared clonotypes, the clonotypes found in all four sorted-subset donors had higher generation probabilities. Because the study included only a small number of donors, the genetic and exposure-history diversity represented was limited. Even with the large sequencing depth, rarefaction of the sorted-subset datasets indicated that sequencing was incomplete. Pairwise subsampling led to the expectation that sequencing depth would affect the degree of clonotype sharing among donors. Naive subsets generally had larger estimated clonotype richness than memory subsets did.

As encoded in the germline V gene, CDR1 is SGDLS while CDR2 is YYNGEE. Including cysteine and phenylalanine, the CDR3 has 14 amino acids. Only the CDR3 DNA stays, 42 bases, in frame from base 1. After removal of 4 bases from V and 8 bases from J, the junction retains 7 bases not matched to a gene. Using the deep immunoSEQ assay, TCR CDR3 regions were amplified from genomic DNA by multiplex PCR. For each cell subset, the extracted genomic DNA was distributed evenly across all wells of several immunoSEQ 96-well plates, and each plate served as one replicate. For sorted subsets, each replicate PCR was loaded with about 200 ng genomic DNA, equivalent to some 31,000 T cell genomes. Purified libraries were measured with a Qubit 3.0 fluorometer, size-checked on a Bioanalyzer 2100, and measured again with the KAPA Library Quantification kit. A separate single-read 150-cycle Illumina NextSeq 550 flow cell was used to sequence each immunoSEQ 96-well plate. The study's processing was this. Because only junctional sequences without quality scores were contained in the immunoSEQ output, filtering matching that applied to full-length reads could not be performed. Sequences were annotated with PyIR, a Python wrapper for IgBLAST v1.9, and V/J genes and CDR3 were assigned using IMGT germline references. Reads were removed for weak V/J assignments (E-value above 1e-6), missing CDR3, stop codons, out-of-frame junctions, or ambiguous translated residues. A V3J clonotype was defined by an identical inferred V gene, J gene, and CDR3 amino acid sequence. The percentage overlap between two repertoires was calculated by dividing the number of shared unique clonotypes by the size of the smaller repertoire. Richness of each repertoire was evaluated using RTK rarefaction, the Chao1 estimator, and Recon v2.1 estimates of unobserved clonotypes. OLGA was used to compute generation probabilities for all TCRbeta clonotypes that the gDNA method yielded from a handful of donors. This is the immuneACCESS table as TCRdb keeps it, with only in-frame sequences that have V and J called. A part of the clones is gone; compared with another copy, unresolved V genes explain less than half, and the rest is unexplained. V and J calls and clone size are those listed in that table; D and trimming were worked out from the DNA. Counted in this sample were approximately 600,000 clones; around 96% of them appeared once. Over 0.1% of the sample belongs to the ten largest clones.

For the CD8 naive samples, CD45RO-negative cells were positively selected for CCR7, yielding a CD45RA+CCR7+ population from which TemRA cells were excluded. Donors were healthy HIV-negative adults with no recently reported acute infections or vaccinations. Only Caucasian adults living in Nashville, Tennessee, USA were represented among the donors. Blood was obtained by leukapheresis, after which PBMCs were separated by Ficoll-Histopaque density gradient centrifugation and cryopreserved in liquid nitrogen vapor phase. Purity and quantity of every magnetically sorted T cell population were checked by analytical flow cytometry. From each sorted fraction, genomic DNA was isolated and quantified by UV absorbance on a Nanodrop 2000c. Worth noting for this clone: Its antigen is not yet known. No quality values exist for individual bases; no much larger clone is one base distant.

The rearranged segments are TRBV9 and TRBJ2-1; TRBD2 lines up with 9 middle nucleotides. Specimen: naive CD8+ T cells sorted from blood. What the cell subset or site label conveys for this sample: CD45RA+CCR7+. This TCR was sampled from a young woman in good health. The encoded CDR3 is CASSLIAGAHEQFF. The bases read TGTGCCAGCAGCCTCATAGCGGGAGCTCATGAGCAGTTCTTC.